This is a list of T cell receptor beta chains from one sample in a study of blood T cell repertoires in COVID-19. Clones were read by immunoSEQ multiplex PCR, and TCRdb kept only the in-frame ones, dropping some. The data contain under 300,000 clones, 82% of them singletons. The source material was peripheral blood. Receptor source: a woman older than 75 with active or convalescent COVID-19. CDR3s include the opening cysteine and the closing phenylalanine or tryptophan. Each record gives: V gene, clone size, CDR3 protein. Not all rows give a size; the values are once, few, many and, for expanded clones, a class.

TRBV5-1 NA CASSLEGGTGNTIYF
TRBV29-1 NA CSVERLGSSYEQYF
TRBV18 NA CASSILTGTYGYTF
TRBV19 once CASTPLGDTGELFF
TRBV7-8 NA CASSLMREEETQYF
TRBV28 NA CASNLGTAQPQHF
TRBV14 NA CASSRQIYSPLHF
TRBV27 NA CASSLEGPGRSNTGELFF
TRBV5-1 NA CASRDTAGTGAGGYTF
TRBV6-5 NA CASSKSRDSEAFF
TRBV29-1 once CSVDERGTDTQYF
TRBV27 NA CASSLTVNNEKLFF
TRBV12-3/TRBV12-4 NA CASSHSTGDGYTF
TRBV10-2 NA CASSVGQGGTGELFF
TRBV3-1/TRBV3-2 NA CASSPGLAGYETQYF
TRBV5-8 NA CASSLGSGVFTDTQYF
TRBV6-5 few CASNRDRGTNEQFF
TRBV4-2 NA CASSQEDQTLYPPEAFF
TRBV5-1 NA CASQISSGYEQYF
TRBV6-5 NA CASSPGQGSTPLHF
TRBV5-1 NA CASSSDPGQVYNEQFF
TRBV6-5 NA CASSLHLDRDETQYF
TRBV2 once CASSVLREAEAFF
TRBV10-3 NA CAISESGLAALNEQFF
TRBV2 few CASRGGTGAEAFF
TRBV5-1 NA CASSLAEVNTEAFF
TRBV6-5 NA CASSLTTSYGYTF
TRBV5-4 NA CASSFIYSQETQYF